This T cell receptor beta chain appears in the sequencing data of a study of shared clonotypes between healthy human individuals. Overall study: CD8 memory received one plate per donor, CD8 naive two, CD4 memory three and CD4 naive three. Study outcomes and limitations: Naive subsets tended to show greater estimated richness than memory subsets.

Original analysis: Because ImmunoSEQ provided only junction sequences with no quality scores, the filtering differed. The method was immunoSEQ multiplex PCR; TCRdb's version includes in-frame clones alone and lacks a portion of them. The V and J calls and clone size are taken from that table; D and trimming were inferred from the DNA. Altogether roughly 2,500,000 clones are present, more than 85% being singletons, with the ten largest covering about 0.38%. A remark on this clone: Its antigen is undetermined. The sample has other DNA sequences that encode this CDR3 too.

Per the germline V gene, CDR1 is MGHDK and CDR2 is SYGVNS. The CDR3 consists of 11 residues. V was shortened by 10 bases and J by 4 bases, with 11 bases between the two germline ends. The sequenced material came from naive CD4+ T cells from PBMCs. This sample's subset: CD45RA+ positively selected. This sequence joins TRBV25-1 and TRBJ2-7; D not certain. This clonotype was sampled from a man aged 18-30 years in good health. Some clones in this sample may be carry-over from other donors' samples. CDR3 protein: CATDRGYEQYF. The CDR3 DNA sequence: TGTGCCACCGACCGTGGGTACGAGCAGTACTTC.